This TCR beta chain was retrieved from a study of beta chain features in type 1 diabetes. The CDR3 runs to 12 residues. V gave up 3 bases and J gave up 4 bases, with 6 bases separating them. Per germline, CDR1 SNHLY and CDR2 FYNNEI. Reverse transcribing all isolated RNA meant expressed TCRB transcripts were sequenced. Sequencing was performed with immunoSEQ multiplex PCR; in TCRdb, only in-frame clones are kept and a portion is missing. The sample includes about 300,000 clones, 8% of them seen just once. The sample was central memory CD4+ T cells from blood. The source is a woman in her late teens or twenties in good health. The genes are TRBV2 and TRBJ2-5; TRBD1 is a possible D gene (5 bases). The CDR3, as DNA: TGTGCCAGCAGTGACAGGGCAGAGACCCAGTACTTC. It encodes CASSDRAETQYF.